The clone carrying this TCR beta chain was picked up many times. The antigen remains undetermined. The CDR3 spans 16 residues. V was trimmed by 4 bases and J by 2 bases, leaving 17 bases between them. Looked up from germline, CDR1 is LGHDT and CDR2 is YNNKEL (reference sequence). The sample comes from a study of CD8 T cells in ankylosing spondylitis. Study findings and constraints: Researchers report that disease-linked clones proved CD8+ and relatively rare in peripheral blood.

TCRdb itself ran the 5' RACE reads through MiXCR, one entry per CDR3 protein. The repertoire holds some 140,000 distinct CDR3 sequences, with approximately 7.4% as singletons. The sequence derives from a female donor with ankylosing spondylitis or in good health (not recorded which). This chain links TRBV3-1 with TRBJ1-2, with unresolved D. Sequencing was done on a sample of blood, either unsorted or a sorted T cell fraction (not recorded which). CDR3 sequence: CASSPGLTSQNYGYTF. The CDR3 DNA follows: TGTGCCAGCAGCCCGGGCCTGACATCACAAAACTATGGCTACACCTTC. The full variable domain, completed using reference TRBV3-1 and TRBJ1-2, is DTAVSQTPKYLVTQMGNDKSIKCEQNLGHDTMYWYKQDSKKFLKIMFSYNNKELIINETVPNRFSPKSPDKAHLNLHINSLELGDSAVYFCASSPGLTSQNYGYTFGSGTRLTVV.